This T cell receptor beta chain appears in the sequencing data of a study of T cells in Graves' hyperthyroidism and ophthalmopathy. Study results and limitations: The authors' 13 V-J model separated ophthalmopathy from stable hyperthyroidism. In the blood, most expanded thyroid clonotypes above 0.001 appeared as well.

Germline-derived CDR1 and CDR2 are DFQATT and SNEGSKA (reference sequence). V lost 4 bases to trimming and J lost 2 bases; unmatched junction nucleotides: 4. The CDR3 length is 15 residues. This clonotype was recorded many times. The antigen is undetermined. RNA transcripts yielded amplified TCR beta CDR3 regions. HTBI primers were the set used in a first-round RT-PCR of the TCR CDR3. TCRdb reanalysed the multiplex PCR reads using MiXCR and keeps one entry per CDR3 protein. The sample carries nearly 750,000 distinct CDR3 sequences, about a third recorded once. Hyperthyroidism of Graves' type that showed no ophthalmopathy progression within 18 months was stable. The patients, who ranged from 18 to 65 in age, presented with newly diagnosed hyperthyroidism lasting under 2 months.

Material for sequencing was blood. This TCR was sampled from a woman between 40 and 55 years old with Graves' hyperthyroidism. The chain recombines TRBV20-1 with TRBJ2-5, with 13 bases matching TRBD2. The CDR3 region is CSATGTSGKQETQYF. The CDR3 DNA follows: TGCAGTGCTACCGGGACTAGCGGGAAACAAGAGACCCAGTACTTC.